The rows below give T cell receptor beta chains drawn from one sample of a study of early T cells in non-severe SARS-CoV-2 infection. One entry per CDR3 protein, called by TCRdb with MiXCR from the 5' RACE reads. The sample has 25,000 to 35,000 distinct CDR3 sequences, roughly 2.8% seen once. The sample consisted of whole blood. The receptors here all came from an adult who was a healthcare worker with PCR-confirmed SARS-CoV-2 infection or an uninfected control (not recorded which). CDR3s include the opening cysteine and the closing phenylalanine or tryptophan. Each record gives: CDR3 protein, CDR3 DNA, clone size, D gene, J gene, V gene. The D gene is left open where the match is weak. Clone size is given for some rows only: seen once, a few or many times, or a class if the clone is expanded.

cdr3_aa: CASSISRGGRNEQFF
cdr3_nt: TGTGCCAGCAGTATTAGTCGGGGGGGCCGTAATGAGCAGTTCTTC
clone_size: few
d_call: TRBD2
j_call: TRBJ2-1
v_call: TRBV28

cdr3_aa: CASSLTVAGLSTDTQYF
cdr3_nt: TGTGCCAGCAGCTTAACGGTAGCGGGGCTTAGCACAGATACGCAGTATTTT
clone_size: many
d_call: TRBD2
j_call: TRBJ2-3
v_call: TRBV7-8

cdr3_aa: CASSLGRGRNSPLHF
cdr3_nt: TGTGCCAGCAGCTTGGGAAGAGGTCGGAATTCACCCCTCCACTTT
clone_size: many
d_call: .
j_call: TRBJ1-6
v_call: TRBV5-6

cdr3_aa: CASSPQSGTNYGYTF
cdr3_nt: TGTGCCAGCAGCCCGCAGAGTGGGACTAACTATGGCTACACCTTC
clone_size: .
d_call: .
j_call: TRBJ1-2
v_call: TRBV6-4

cdr3_aa: CASSVGLAGKNIQYF
cdr3_nt: TGTGCCAGCAGCGTGGGACTAGCGGGCAAAAACATTCAGTACTTC
clone_size: many
d_call: TRBD2
j_call: TRBJ2-4
v_call: TRBV9

cdr3_aa: CASSESGRTESYNEQFF
cdr3_nt: TGCGCCAGCAGTGAGTCGGGACGGACAGAGTCCTACAATGAGCAGTTCTTC
clone_size: medium-sized
d_call: .
j_call: TRBJ2-1
v_call: TRBV10-1

cdr3_aa: CASTDFTDTQYF
cdr3_nt: TGTGCCAGCACGGACTTCACAGATACGCAGTATTTT
clone_size: many
d_call: .
j_call: TRBJ2-3
v_call: TRBV9

cdr3_aa: CASSLMGADTGELFF
cdr3_nt: TGTGCCAGCAGCTTGATGGGGGCGGACACCGGGGAGCTGTTTTTT
clone_size: .
d_call: .
j_call: TRBJ2-2
v_call: TRBV5-6

cdr3_aa: CASSPPDRPQETQYF
cdr3_nt: TGTGCCAGCAGCCCGCCGGACAGACCCCAAGAGACCCAGTACTTC
clone_size: many
d_call: .
j_call: TRBJ2-5
v_call: TRBV5-8

cdr3_aa: CASSPREAGYNEQFF
cdr3_nt: TGTGCCAGCTCACCACGGGAGGCGGGGTACAATGAGCAGTTCTTC
clone_size: many
d_call: .
j_call: TRBJ2-1
v_call: TRBV18

cdr3_aa: CASSQETARRTDTQYF
cdr3_nt: TGTGCCAGCAGCCAAGAGACGGCTAGGCGTACAGATACGCAGTATTTT
clone_size: many
d_call: .
j_call: TRBJ2-3
v_call: TRBV3-1

cdr3_aa: CASSQARRGVGTDTQYF
cdr3_nt: TGCGCCAGCAGCCAAGCGCGTCGGGGGGTCGGGACAGATACGCAGTATTTT
clone_size: many
d_call: TRBD2
j_call: TRBJ2-3
v_call: TRBV4-1

cdr3_aa: CSARRLAGDQETQYF
cdr3_nt: TGCAGTGCTAGACGACTAGCGGGGGACCAAGAGACCCAGTACTTC
clone_size: .
d_call: TRBD2
j_call: TRBJ2-5
v_call: TRBV20-1

cdr3_aa: CASSLGFRLAGDRSYNEQFF
cdr3_nt: TGCGCCAGCAGCTTGGGATTTCGACTAGCGGGGGACCGGTCCTACAATGAGCAGTTCTTC
clone_size: many
d_call: TRBD2
j_call: TRBJ2-1
v_call: TRBV5-1

cdr3_aa: CSARDSSGGRIDTQYF
cdr3_nt: TGCAGTGCTAGAGACTCTAGCGGGGGTAGAATAGATACGCAGTATTTT
clone_size: many
d_call: TRBD2
j_call: TRBJ2-3
v_call: TRBV20-1

cdr3_aa: CASSGQATNTGELFF
cdr3_nt: TGTGCCAGCAGTGGACAGGCCACGAACACCGGGGAGCTGTTTTTT
clone_size: many
d_call: .
j_call: TRBJ2-2
v_call: TRBV6-4

cdr3_aa: CSARESGGTRNQPQHF
cdr3_nt: TGCAGTGCTAGAGAAAGTGGGGGGACGCGCAATCAGCCCCAGCATTTT
clone_size: many
d_call: .
j_call: TRBJ1-5
v_call: TRBV20-1

cdr3_aa: CASTKRSGSDTQYF
cdr3_nt: TGTGCCAGCACCAAAAGGTCAGGGTCAGATACGCAGTATTTT
clone_size: few
d_call: .
j_call: TRBJ2-3
v_call: TRBV28

cdr3_aa: CASSVAPLTSGGAKNIQYF
cdr3_nt: TGTGCCAGCAGCGTAGCCCCCCTGACTAGCGGGGGGGCCAAAAACATTCAGTACTTC
clone_size: many
d_call: TRBD2
j_call: TRBJ2-4
v_call: TRBV9

cdr3_aa: CASRAGLGDNTEAFF
cdr3_nt: TGTGCCAGTAGAGCGGGGCTGGGAGATAACACTGAAGCTTTCTTT
clone_size: .
d_call: .
j_call: TRBJ1-1
v_call: TRBV19

cdr3_aa: CASSFQFGMGTDTQYF
cdr3_nt: TGTGCCAGCAGTTTCCAGTTCGGGATGGGCACAGATACGCAGTATTTT
clone_size: .
d_call: .
j_call: TRBJ2-3
v_call: TRBV7-2

cdr3_aa: CASSQEDRYTGELFF
cdr3_nt: TGTGCCAGCAGCCAAGAAGACCGGTACACCGGGGAGCTGTTTTTT
clone_size: many
d_call: .
j_call: TRBJ2-2
v_call: TRBV4-2

cdr3_aa: CASSSARESQYF
cdr3_nt: TGTGCCAGCAGCTCCGCTCGTGAGTCCCAGTACTTC
clone_size: many
d_call: .
j_call: TRBJ2-5
v_call: TRBV5-5

cdr3_aa: CASSIVNGGSDTQYF
cdr3_nt: TGTGCCAGTAGTATCGTGAACGGGGGGTCAGATACGCAGTATTTT
clone_size: many
d_call: TRBD2
j_call: TRBJ2-3
v_call: TRBV19

cdr3_aa: CASSPNGLAGDTGELFF
cdr3_nt: TGTGCCAGCAGCCCCAACGGACTAGCGGGGGACACCGGGGAGCTGTTTTTT
clone_size: many
d_call: TRBD2
j_call: TRBJ2-2
v_call: TRBV7-3

cdr3_aa: CASSENGRKLFF
cdr3_nt: TGCGCCAGCAGTGAGAATGGGCGAAAACTGTTTTTT
clone_size: many
d_call: .
j_call: TRBJ1-4
v_call: TRBV10-1